Detailed here is one TCR beta chain. Germline V CDR1 and CDR2: MNHEY, SVGAGI. This CDR3 comprises 13 residues. Trimming pared 5 bases from V and 8 bases from J, leaving 15 bases between. Authors' analysis steps: Amplification from reference gene primers served as the basis for estimated nucleated cell counts. Method: immunoSEQ multiplex PCR; TCRdb's copy keeps in-frame clones and lacks some. That table is the source of V, J and clone size, and D and trimming were worked out from the DNA. The sample has 200,000 or so clones; around four fifths are singletons. This sample was included in a study of blood T cell repertoires in COVID-19. In the study overall: The analysed material was cDNA or gDNA that came from T cells, B-cell-depleted T cells, or PBMCs.

The chain links TRBV6-5 to TRBJ1-2; D may be TRBD1 (6 bases). The specimen was peripheral blood. This receptor was taken from a human donor with acute or convalescent COVID-19. The donor label of this sample is uncertain. The DNA for the CDR3 is TGTGCCAGCAGTCAGGGGACCTCTTCAGGCTACACCTTC. Residues: CASSQGTSSGYTF.